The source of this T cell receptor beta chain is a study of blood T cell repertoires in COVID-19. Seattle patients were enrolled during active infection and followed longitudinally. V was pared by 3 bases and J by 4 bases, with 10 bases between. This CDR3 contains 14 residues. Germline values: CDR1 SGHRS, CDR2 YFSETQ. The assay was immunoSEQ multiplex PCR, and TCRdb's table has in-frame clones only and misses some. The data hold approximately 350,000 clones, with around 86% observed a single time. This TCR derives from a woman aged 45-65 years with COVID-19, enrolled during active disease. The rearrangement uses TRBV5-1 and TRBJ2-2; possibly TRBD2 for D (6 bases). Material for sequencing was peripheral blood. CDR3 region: CASSWGTGTGELFF. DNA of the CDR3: TGCGCCAGCAGCTGGGGGACTGGCACCGGGGAGCTGTTTTTT.